This T cell receptor beta chain was sequenced in a study of CD8 T cells in Susac syndrome. RNA totalling roughly 0.45 to 1 ug underwent reverse transcription with random hexamers. immunoSEQ multiplex PCR amplified TCR beta CDR3 across 54 Vbeta, 13 Jbeta. TCRdb re-called the immunoSEQ multiplex PCR reads with MiXCR, one entry per CDR3 protein. The repertoire holds about 120,000 distinct CDR3 sequences, 90% to 95% seen once, with just over 0.095% in the top ten. CDR1 is GTSNPN, CDR2 SVGIG, per germline (reference sequence). Trimming cost V 0 bases and J 10 bases, with 7 bases left between them. This CDR3 contains 11 residues. Sequencing of TCR beta drew on CD8+ and CD4+ T cells from blood. CD8+ and CD4+ T cells were negatively isolated; TEMRA cells were FACS-enriched.

The sequence derives from a human donor in good health. V usage is TRBV30 and J usage is TRBJ2-1; no clear D. Sequencing was carried out using CD4+ T cells from PBMCs. The CDR3 sequence: CAWSVSLEQFF. The CDR3 bases are TGTGCCTGGAGTGTAAGCCTAGAGCAGTTCTTC.